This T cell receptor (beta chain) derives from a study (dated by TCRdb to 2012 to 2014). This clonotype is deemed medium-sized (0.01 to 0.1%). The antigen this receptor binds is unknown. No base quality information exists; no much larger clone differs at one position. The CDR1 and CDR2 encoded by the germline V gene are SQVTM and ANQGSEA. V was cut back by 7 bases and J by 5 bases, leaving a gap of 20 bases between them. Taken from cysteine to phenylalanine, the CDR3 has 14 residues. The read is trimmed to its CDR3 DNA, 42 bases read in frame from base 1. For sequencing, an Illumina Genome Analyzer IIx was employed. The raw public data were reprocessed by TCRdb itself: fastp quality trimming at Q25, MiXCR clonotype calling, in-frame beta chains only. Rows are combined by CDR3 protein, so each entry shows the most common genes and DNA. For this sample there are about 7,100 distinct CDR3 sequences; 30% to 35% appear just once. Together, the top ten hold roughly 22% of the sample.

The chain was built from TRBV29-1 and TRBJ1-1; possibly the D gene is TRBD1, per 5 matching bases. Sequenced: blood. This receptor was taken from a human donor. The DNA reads TGCAGCGCTTCTTCGGACATCCGGAGGACTGAAGCTTTCTTT. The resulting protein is CSASSDIRRTEAFF.